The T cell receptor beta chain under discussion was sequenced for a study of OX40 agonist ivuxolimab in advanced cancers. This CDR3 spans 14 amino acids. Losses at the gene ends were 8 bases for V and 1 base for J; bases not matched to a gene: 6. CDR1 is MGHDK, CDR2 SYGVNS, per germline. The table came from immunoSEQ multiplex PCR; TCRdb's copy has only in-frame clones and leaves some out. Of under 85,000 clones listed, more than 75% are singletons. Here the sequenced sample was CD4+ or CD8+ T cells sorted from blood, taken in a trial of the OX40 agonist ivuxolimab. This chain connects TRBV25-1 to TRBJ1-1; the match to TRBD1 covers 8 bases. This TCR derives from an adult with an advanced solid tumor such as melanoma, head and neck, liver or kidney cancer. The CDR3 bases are TGTGCCAGCTCCCAGACAGGGGAGAACACTGAAGCTTTCTTT. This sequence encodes CASSQTGENTEAFF.